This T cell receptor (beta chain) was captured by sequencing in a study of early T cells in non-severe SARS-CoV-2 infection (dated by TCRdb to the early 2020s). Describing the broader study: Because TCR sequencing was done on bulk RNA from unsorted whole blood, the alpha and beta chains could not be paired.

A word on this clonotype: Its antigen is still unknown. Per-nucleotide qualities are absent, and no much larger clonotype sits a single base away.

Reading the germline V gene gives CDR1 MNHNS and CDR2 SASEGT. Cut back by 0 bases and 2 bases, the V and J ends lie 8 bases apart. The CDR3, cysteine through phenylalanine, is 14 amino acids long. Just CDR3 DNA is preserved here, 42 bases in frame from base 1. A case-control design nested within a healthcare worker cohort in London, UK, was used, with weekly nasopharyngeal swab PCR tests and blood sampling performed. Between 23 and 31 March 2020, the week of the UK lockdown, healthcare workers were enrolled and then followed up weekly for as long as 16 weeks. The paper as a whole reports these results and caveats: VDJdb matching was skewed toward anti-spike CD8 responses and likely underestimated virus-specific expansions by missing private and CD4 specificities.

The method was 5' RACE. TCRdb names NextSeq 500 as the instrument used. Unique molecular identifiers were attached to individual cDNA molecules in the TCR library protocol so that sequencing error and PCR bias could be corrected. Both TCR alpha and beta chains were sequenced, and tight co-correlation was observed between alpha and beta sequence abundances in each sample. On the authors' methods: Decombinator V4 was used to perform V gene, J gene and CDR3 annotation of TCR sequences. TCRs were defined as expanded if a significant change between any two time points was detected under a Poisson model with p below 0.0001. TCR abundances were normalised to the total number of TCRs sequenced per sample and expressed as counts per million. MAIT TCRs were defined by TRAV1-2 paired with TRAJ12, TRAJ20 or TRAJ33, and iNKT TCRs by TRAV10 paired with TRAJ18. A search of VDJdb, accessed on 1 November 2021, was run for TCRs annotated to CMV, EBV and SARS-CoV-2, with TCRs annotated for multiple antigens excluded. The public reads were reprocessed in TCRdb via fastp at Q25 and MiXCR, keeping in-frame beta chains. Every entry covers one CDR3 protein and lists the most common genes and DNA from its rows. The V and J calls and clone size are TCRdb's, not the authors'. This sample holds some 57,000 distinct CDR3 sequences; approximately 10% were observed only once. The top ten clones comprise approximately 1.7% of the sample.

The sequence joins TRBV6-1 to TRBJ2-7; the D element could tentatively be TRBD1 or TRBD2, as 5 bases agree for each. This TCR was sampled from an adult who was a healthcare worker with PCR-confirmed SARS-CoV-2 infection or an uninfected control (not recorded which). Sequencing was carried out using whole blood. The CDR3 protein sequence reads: CASSEAWGTYEQYF. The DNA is TGTGCCAGCAGTGAAGCATGGGGGACCTACGAGCAGTACTTC.